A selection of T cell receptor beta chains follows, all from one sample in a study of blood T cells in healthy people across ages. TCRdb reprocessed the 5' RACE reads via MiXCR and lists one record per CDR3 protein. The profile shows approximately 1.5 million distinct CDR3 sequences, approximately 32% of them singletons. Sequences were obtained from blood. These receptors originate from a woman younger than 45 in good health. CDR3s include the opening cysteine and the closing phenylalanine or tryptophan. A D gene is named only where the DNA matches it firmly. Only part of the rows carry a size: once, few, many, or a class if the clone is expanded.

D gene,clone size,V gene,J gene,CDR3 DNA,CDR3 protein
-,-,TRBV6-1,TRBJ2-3,TGTGCCAGCAGGGGGTCCGGCCCCATATGGTATTTT,CASRGSGPIWYF
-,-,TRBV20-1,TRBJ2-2,TGCAGTGCGGCCGGATACACCGGGGAGCTGTTTTTT,CSAAGYTGELFF
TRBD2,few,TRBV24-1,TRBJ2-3,TGTGCCACCAGTGCCAGCGGGGACCTAGATACGCAGTATTTT,CATSASGDLDTQYF
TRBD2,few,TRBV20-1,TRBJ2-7,TGCAGTGCTAGAGACTATAGCGGGGTGAAGTCTCCCAACTACGAGCAGTACTTC,CSARDYSGVKSPNYEQYF
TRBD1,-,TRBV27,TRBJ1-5,TGTGCCAGCAGTTCCCTCACAGGGGGAAGAGGTCAGCCCCAGCATTTT,CASSSLTGGRGQPQHF
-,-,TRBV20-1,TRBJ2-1,TGCAGTGCTAGAGACGGGGGAGTAGACTACAATGAGCAGTTCTTC,CSARDGGVDYNEQFF
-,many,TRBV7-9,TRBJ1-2,TGTGCCAGCAGCTTAGTTCTGGCAGGGAACTATGGCTACACCTTC,CASSLVLAGNYGYTF
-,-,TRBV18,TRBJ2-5,TGTGCCAGCTCACCACTGCCTGCCCAAGAGACCCAGTACTTC,CASSPLPAQETQYF
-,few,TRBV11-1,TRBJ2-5,TGTGCCAGCAGCCCCTTGGCGGGACAGAAAGAGACCCAGTACTTC,CASSPLAGQKETQYF
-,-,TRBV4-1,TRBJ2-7,TGCGCCAGCAGCCCAGGTGATGGGGCATACTACGAGCAGTACTTC,CASSPGDGAYYEQYF
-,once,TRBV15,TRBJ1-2,TGTACCACCAGGGCGGGAGGGTATTTTGGCTACACCTTC,CTTRAGGYFGYTF
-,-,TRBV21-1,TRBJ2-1,TGTGCCAGCAGCAAAAATAGGAAGCGGGAGTCGGGCAATGAGCAGTTCTTC,CASSKNRKRESGNEQFF
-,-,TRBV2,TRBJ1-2,TGTGCCAGCATTATTGGACACTATGATTTTGGCTACACCTTC,CASIIGHYDFGYTF
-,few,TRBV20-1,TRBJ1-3,TGCAGTGCTAGAGATTTTAGAGTAGTCTCTGGAAACACCATATATTTT,CSARDFRVVSGNTIYF
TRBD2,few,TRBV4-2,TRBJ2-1,TGTGCCAGCAGCCAAGTCAGCGGGAGTACGGGTCTGTATGAGCAGTTCTTC,CASSQVSGSTGLYEQFF
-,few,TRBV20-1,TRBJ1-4,TGCAGTGCTAGAGATCGAGAGGGCGGTAATGAAAAACTGTTTTTT,CSARDREGGNEKLFF
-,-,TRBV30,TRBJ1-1,TGTGCCTGGATGGGGGTCAACACTGAAGCTTTCTTT,CAWMGVNTEAFF
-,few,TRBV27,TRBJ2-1,TGTGCCAGCAGTTTTGATACAGCACCTCGGCGCTCCTACAATGAGCAGTTCTTC,CASSFDTAPRRSYNEQFF
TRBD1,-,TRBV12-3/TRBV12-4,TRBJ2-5,TGTGCCAGCAGTTCTGGGACAGGGGGCATCTCGGAGACCCAGTACTTC,CASSSGTGGISETQYF
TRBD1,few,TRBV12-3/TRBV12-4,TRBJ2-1,TGTGCCAGCAGTGATGGGGACAGGGGGCGGGACAATGAGCAGTTCTTC,CASSDGDRGRDNEQFF
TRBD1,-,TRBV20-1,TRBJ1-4,TGCAGTGCCAGGGACAGGGTCCATGAAAAACTGTTTTTT,CSARDRVHEKLFF
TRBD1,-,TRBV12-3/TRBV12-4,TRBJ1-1,TGTGCCAGCAGTTTCGGGGACAGGGGAGCTTTCTTT,CASSFGDRGAFF
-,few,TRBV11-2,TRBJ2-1,TGTGCCAGCAGTGTGTACAGGACGAACAATGAGCAGTTCTTC,CASSVYRTNNEQFF
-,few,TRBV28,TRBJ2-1,TGTGCCAGCACTCCTCTTGGAGGGGGTGAGCAGTTCTTC,CASTPLGGGEQFF
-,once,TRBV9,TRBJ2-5,TGTGCCAGCAGCGAGGGCAGCGAAGTAGGATTGGGGACCCAGTACTTC,CASSEGSEVGLGTQYF
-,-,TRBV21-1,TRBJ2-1,TGTGCCAGCAACAAAGCGGCAGGGCGAGGGAGCAATGAGCAGTTCTTC,CASNKAAGRGSNEQFF
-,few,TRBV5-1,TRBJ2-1,TGCGCCAGCAGTCCCGGGGCTACCCTCTACAATGAGCAGTTCTTC,CASSPGATLYNEQFF
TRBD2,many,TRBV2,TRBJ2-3,TGTGCCAGCAGTGAAAAGCAGCGGGGGGGCACAGATACGCAGTATTTT,CASSEKQRGGTDTQYF
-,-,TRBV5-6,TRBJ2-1,TGTGCCAGCAAATCCGGAGATGACAATGAGCAGTTCTTC,CASKSGDDNEQFF
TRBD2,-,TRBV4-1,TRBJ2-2,TGCGCCAGCAGGCAAGCCGAGCGGGAGGGCACCGGGGAGCTGTTTTTT,CASRQAEREGTGELFF
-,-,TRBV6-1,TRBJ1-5,TGTGCCAACACCTGGGGGGGCCTATATCAGCCCCAGCATTTT,CANTWGGLYQPQHF
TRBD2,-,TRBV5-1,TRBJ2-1,TGCGCCAGCAGCCTAGGAGATGTAGCGGGGGGGCAAGACTACAATGAGCAGTTCTTC,CASSLGDVAGGQDYNEQFF
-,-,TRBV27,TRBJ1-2,TGTGCCAGCAGGCAGGCTGGGTTTTACTATGGCTACACCTTC,CASRQAGFYYGYTF
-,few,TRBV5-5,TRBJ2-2,TGTGCCAGCAGCCCCATCACCGGGGAGCTGTTTTTT,CASSPITGELFF
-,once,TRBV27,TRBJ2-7,TGTGTCAGCAGTATATCAGGGAGTTACGAGCAGTACTTC,CVSSISGSYEQYF
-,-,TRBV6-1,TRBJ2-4,TGTGCCAGTTGGGATGGGGGGAGCATTCAGTACTTC,CASWDGGSIQYF
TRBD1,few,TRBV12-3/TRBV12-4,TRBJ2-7,TGTGCCAGCGCACCGACAGGGAGCTCCTACGAGCAGTACTTC,CASAPTGSSYEQYF
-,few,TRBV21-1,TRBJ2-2,TGTGCCAGTTTAAGAGGGTCCAGCCGGAAAAACACCGGGGAGCTGTTTTTT,CASLRGSSRKNTGELFF
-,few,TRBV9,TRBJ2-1,TGTGCCAGCAGCCCCCACGGGAGTCCCTCCTACAATGAGCAGTTCTTC,CASSPHGSPSYNEQFF
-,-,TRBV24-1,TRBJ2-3,TGTGCCACCAGGGCCGGGAGCGTGGGAGATACGCAGTATTTT,CATRAGSVGDTQYF